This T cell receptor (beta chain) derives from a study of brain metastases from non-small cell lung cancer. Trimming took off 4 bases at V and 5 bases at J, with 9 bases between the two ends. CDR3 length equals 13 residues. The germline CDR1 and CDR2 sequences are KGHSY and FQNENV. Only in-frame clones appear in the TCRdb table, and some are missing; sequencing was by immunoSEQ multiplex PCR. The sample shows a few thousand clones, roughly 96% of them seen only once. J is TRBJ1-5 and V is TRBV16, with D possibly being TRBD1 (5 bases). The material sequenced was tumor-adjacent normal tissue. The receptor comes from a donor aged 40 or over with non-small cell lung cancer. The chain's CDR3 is CASSPRGDQPQHF. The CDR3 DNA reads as TGTGCCAGCAGCCCCCGGGGGGATCAGCCCCAGCATTTT.